The 9 T cell receptor beta chains below come from one sample, sequenced in a study of shared clonotypes between healthy human individuals. Produced via immunoSEQ multiplex PCR; TCRdb's table is partial and in-frame only. This repertoire shows approximately 980,000 clones, less than 85% found once; its top ten account for approximately 1.5%. The sequenced sample consisted of memory CD4+ T cells sorted from blood. Noted subset: CD45RA-negative fraction. The receptors come from a man aged 18-30 years in good health.

The chain employs TRBV21-1 and TRBJ2-2. TRBV21-1 is annotated as a pseudogene. CDR3 length: 18 amino acids. The CDR3 sequence is CASSKKKPHTPNTGELFF. The DNA for the CDR3 is TGTGCCAGCAGCAAAAAGAAGCCCCACACACCGAACACCGGGGAGCTGTTTTTT.

The chain uses TRBV5-6 and TRBJ2-5; TRBD1 agrees at 11 bases. Germline loops: CDR1 SGHDT, CDR2 YYEEEE. The CDR3 is made up of 16 amino acids. V lost 4 bases and J lost 5; bases outside the gene matches: 10. As DNA, the CDR3 is TGTGCCAGCAGCGCAAGGACAGGGGGCCGACTGGAGACCCAGTACTTC. Protein sequence: CASSARTGGRLETQYF.

This chain joins TRBV7-2 and TRBJ1-2; D uncertain. Trimming pared 2 bases from V and 4 bases from J, leaving 8 bases between. Germline CDR1 SGHTA, CDR2 FQGNSA. This CDR3 has 13 residues. CDR3 amino acids: CASSLPASYGYTF. CDR3 DNA sequence: TGTGCCAGCAGCTTACCAGCTTCCTATGGCTACACCTTC.

This chain connects TRBV6-5 to TRBJ1-5; the D is unclear. This CDR3 contains 12 residues. Trimming removed 5 bases at V and 7 bases at J, with 9 bases between. Germline CDR1 reads MNHEY; CDR2 reads SVGAGI. The CDR3 coding sequence is TGTGCCAGCAGTCGAATAGGACAGCCCCAGCATTTT. Translation: CASSRIGQPQHF.

The J gene is TRBJ1-2, the V gene TRBV15; 7 nucleotides align to TRBD1. The V segment lost 0 bases and the J segment 4 bases; nucleotides outside the gene matches: 5. Germline values: CDR1 LNHNV, CDR2 YYDKDF (reference sequence). The CDR3 extends over 15 amino acids. In nucleotides, the CDR3 is TGTGCCACCAGCAGAGAGGGACAGAGATTCTATGGCTACACCTTC. Protein sequence: CATSREGQRFYGYTF.

The CDR3 loop is CASSPMDSTNEKLFF. DNA for the CDR3: TGTGCCAGCTCACCTATGGACAGTACGAATGAAAAACTGTTTTTT. V usage is TRBV18 and J usage is TRBJ1-4, with a possible D match to TRBD1 (6 bases). Looked up from germline, CDR1 is KGHSH and CDR2 is LQKENI. With 3 bases removed from V and 5 bases from J, the gap between germline ends came to 13 bases. The CDR3 extends over 15 amino acids.

The chain combines TRBV7-9 with TRBJ2-2, with TRBD2 matching 8 bases. Germline V gene data show CDR1 as SEHNR and CDR2 as FQNEAQ (reference sequence). V shed 5 bases and J 0 bases; nucleotides not matched to a gene: 8. The CDR3 is made up of 17 amino acids. This CDR3 reads CASSPGGGATNTGELFF. The CDR3 DNA reads as TGTGCCAGCAGCCCCGGGGGGGGAGCGACGAACACCGGGGAGCTGTTTTTT.

This chain joins TRBV9 and TRBJ2-5, with D unclear. V was cut by 0 bases and J by 5 bases, with 5 bases left in between. The CDR3 loop spans 12 amino acids. Germline assignment: CDR1 SGDLS and CDR2 YYNGEE. The CDR3 region is CASSVERETQYF. CDR3 DNA sequence: TGTGCCAGCAGCGTAGAAAGGGAGACCCAGTACTTC. Together with reference TRBV9 and TRBJ2-5, the CDR3 gives the full variable domain: DSGVTQTPKHLITATGQRVTLRCSPRSGDLSVYWYQQSLDQGLQFLIQYYNGEERAKGNILERFSAQQFPDLHSELNLSSLELGDSALYFCASSVERETQYFGPGTRLLVL.

The chain links TRBV27 to TRBJ2-7, with TRBD1 identical over 7 bases. Losses at the gene ends were 10 bases for V and 0 bases for J; bases not matched to a gene: 15. Germline values: CDR1 MNHEY, CDR2 SMNVEV (reference sequence). CDR3 length: 16 amino acids. The CDR3 is CATKLRGQSSSYEQYF. Here the CDR3 DNA reads TGTGCCACCAAATTGAGGGGACAGAGTAGCTCCTACGAGCAGTACTTC.